The 21 T cell receptor beta chains given below trace back to one sample, sequenced in a study of CD8 T cells in ankylosing spondylitis. General study results and limits: Blood from ankylosing spondylitis patients appeared to carry a characteristic roughly 8-variant TCR beta motif.

The antigens for these receptors are not known. Each CDR3 protein is one row after TCRdb ran MiXCR on the 5' RACE reads. The repertoire holds about 210,000 distinct CDR3 sequences, more than 5.5% seen once, with approximately 15% in the top ten. Material: blood, either unsorted or a sorted T cell fraction (not recorded which). These receptors originate from a male donor with ankylosing spondylitis.

This clonotype was seen many times. The chain has TRBV7-9 and TRBJ2-1, with 10 bases that match TRBD1. The CDR3 is 15 amino acids. Germline V gene data show CDR1 as SEHNR and CDR2 as FQNEAQ (reference sequence). V lost 4 bases and J lost 6; bases outside the gene matches: 6. The CDR3 nucleotides read TGTGCCAGCAGCTACCGGGACAGGGGTACCAATGAGCAGTTCTTC. It translates to CASSYRDRGTNEQFF. The full variable domain, its missing parts supplied by reference TRBV7-9 and TRBJ2-1, is DTGVSQNPRHKITKRGQNVTFRCDPISEHNRLYWYRQTLGQGPEFLTYFQNEAQLEKSRLLSDRFSAERPKGSFSTLEIQRTEQGDSAMYLCASSYRDRGTNEQFFGPGTRLTVL.

The CDR3 DNA sequence: TGCGCCAGCAGCCAGGGCAAAAACACCGGGGAGCTGTTTTTT. Its translation: CASSQGKNTGELFF. The rearrangement links TRBV4-3 to TRBJ2-2; D gene ambiguous. The germline V and J ends were trimmed by 3 bases and 2 bases, with 7 bases remaining between them. The CDR3 has 14 residues. Germline V CDR1 and CDR2: LGHNA, YSLEER.

This clonotype is a singleton in its sample. V and J are TRBV7-2 and TRBJ2-2; D not certain. CDR3 length equals 17 residues. V lost 3 bases to trimming and J lost 6 bases, with 20 bases between them. Germline V gene sequence: CDR1 SGHTA, CDR2 FQGNSA. The CDR3, as DNA: TGTGCCAGCAGCTTTGGTTCAGGAACTTTTAGGGCCGGGGAGCTGTTTTTT. It is translated as CASSFGSGTFRAGELFF.

This clonotype came up a few times. The chain employs TRBV5-5 and TRBJ1-1; D gene uncertain. This CDR3 comprises 15 residues. Germline V lookup: CDR1 SGHKS, CDR2 YYEKEE (reference sequence). Trimming cost V 0 bases and J 1 base, with 10 bases left between them. The CDR3 loop reads CASSLVFGRNTEAFF. The CDR3, as DNA: TGTGCCAGCAGCTTGGTGTTCGGCAGGAACACTGAAGCTTTCTTT.

The rearrangement joins TRBV7-2 to TRBJ2-2; D gene uncertain. V lost 2 bases to trimming and J lost 6 bases, with 19 bases between them. CDR3 length: 17 residues. Germline CDR1 SGHTA, CDR2 FQGNSA. The CDR3 nucleotides are TGTGCCAGCAGCTTATACCCGATAGATTTCCAAGCCGGGGAGCTGTTTTTT. Translated: CASSLYPIDFQAGELFF. Variable domain in full (rest from reference TRBV7-2 and TRBJ2-2): GAGVSQSPSNKVTEKGKDVELRCDPISGHTALYWYRQSLGQGLEFLIYFQGNSAPDKSGLPSDRFSAERTGGSVSTLTIQRTQQEDSAVYLCASSLYPIDFQAGELFFGEGSRLTVL.

This clonotype was observed a few times. The rearrangement links TRBV6-1 to TRBJ2-5; the match to TRBD2 covers 7 bases. Germline V gives CDR1 MNHNS, CDR2 SASEGT. This CDR3 spans 14 amino acids. After removal of 2 bases from V and 3 bases from J, the junction contained 3 bases not matched to a gene. The DNA for the CDR3 is TGTGCCAGCAGTGAATGGCTAGCGGAAGAGACCCAGTACTTC. It is translated as CASSEWLAEETQYF.

Regarding this clonotype: A much bigger clone sits one base away, suggesting this may be a read error. This chain connects TRBV7-2 to TRBJ2-1; D assignment may be TRBD1 or TRBD2 (5 bases each). Per germline, CDR1 SGHTA and CDR2 FQGNSA. This CDR3 is 14 amino acids long. The DNA for the CDR3 is TGTGCCCGCAGCTTAGCCGGGACCGCCAATGAGCAGTTCTTC. This sequence encodes CARSLAGTANEQFF.

This clonotype occurred many times. The chain joins TRBV11-2 to TRBJ1-1; perhaps TRBD1 as D (6 bases). V lost 1 base and J 5 bases, leaving 14 bases between the germline ends. Germline CDR1 reads SGHAT; CDR2 reads FQNNGV. The CDR3 sequence is 15 residues long. The chain's CDR3 is CASSLATGVGTEAFF. The CDR3 region has the DNA TGTGCCAGCAGCTTAGCGACAGGCGTCGGGACTGAAGCTTTCTTT.

This clonotype has more than one count but fewer than ten. The J gene is TRBJ1-1, the V gene TRBV7-2; D is ambiguous. The CDR3 has 14 amino acids. CDR1 and CDR2 (germline): SGHTA, FQGNSA. V lost 5 bases and J 2 bases, leaving 12 bases between the germline ends. CDR3 region: CASSTPFLNTEAFF. Here the CDR3 DNA reads TGTGCCAGCAGCACCCCGTTTCTAAACACTGAAGCTTTCTTT.

This clonotype occurred many times. V is TRBV10-3 and J is TRBJ2-7; D could derive from TRBD1 or TRBD2 (5 bases each). Germline V gives CDR1 ENHRY, CDR2 SYGVKD. V was shortened by 0 bases and J by 3 bases, with 21 bases between the two germline ends. The CDR3 has 18 amino acids. The CDR3 reads CAISESGRVRETLYEQYF. CDR3 DNA: TGTGCCATCAGTGAGTCCGGTCGGGTCAGGGAGACCCTCTACGAGCAGTACTTC.

V usage is TRBV20-1 and J usage is TRBJ1-5; perhaps TRBD1 as D (5 bases). Trimming pared 0 bases from V and 7 bases from J, leaving 16 bases between. In germline, CDR1 is DFQATT, CDR2 SNEGSKA (reference sequence). The CDR3 is 15 amino acids. CDR3 amino acids: CSARDPREGKQPQHF. The CDR3, as DNA: TGCAGTGCTAGAGACCCCAGGGAGGGAAAGCAGCCCCAGCATTTT.

The chain carries TRBV4-3 and TRBJ2-7; D remains ambiguous. This CDR3 contains 13 residues. V lost 3 bases and J lost 6, with 12 bases in between. Per the germline V gene, CDR1 is LGHNA and CDR2 is YSLEER. This CDR3 reads CASSQGYLGEQYF. CDR3 bases: TGCGCCAGCAGCCAGGGATACCTCGGCGAGCAGTACTTC.

This clonotype was seen only a few times. The chain joins TRBV19 to TRBJ1-5; the D is unclear. Germline assignment: CDR1 LNHDA and CDR2 SQIVND (reference sequence). V dropped 3 bases and J dropped 0 bases, with 6 bases sitting between them. The CDR3 contains 14 residues. CDR3: CASSMSVSNQPQHF. CDR3 nucleotides: TGTGCCAGTAGTATGTCTGTTAGCAATCAGCCCCAGCATTTT.

The CDR3 reads CASSLAAGETQYF. CDR3 bases: TGTGCCAGCAGCTTAGCTGCAGGAGAGACCCAGTACTTC. The chain employs TRBV7-6 and TRBJ2-5; D gene unclear. This CDR3 spans 13 amino acids. V lost 0 bases and J lost 4, with 6 bases in between. The germline gives CDR1 SGHVS, CDR2 FNYEAQ.

V gene TRBV6-2 or TRBV6-3 combines with J gene TRBJ2-7, with 8 nucleotides matching TRBD1. V gave up 2 bases and J gave up 2 bases; unmatched junction bases: 8. CDR1 and CDR2 (germline): MNHEY, SVGEGT. This CDR3 contains 16 residues. CDR3 coding DNA: TGTGCCAGCAGTTACCAGTCGGGACAGGCAGCCTACGAGCAGTACTTC. It encodes CASSYQSGQAAYEQYF.

This clonotype was seen many times. The rearrangement uses TRBV10-3 and TRBJ2-5; a possible D gene is TRBD2 (5 bases). CDR1 and CDR2 (germline): ENHRY, SYGVKD. The CDR3 consists of 15 residues. Trimming pared 2 bases from V and 0 bases from J, leaving 10 bases between. CDR3 in amino acids: CAISEPPGYQETQYF. CDR3 nucleotide sequence: TGTGCCATCAGTGAGCCACCGGGGTACCAAGAGACCCAGTACTTC.

This clonotype occurred many times. V gene TRBV28 combines with J gene TRBJ2-7, with 9 bases matching TRBD1. The J segment lost 3 bases and the V segment lost 2 bases, leaving 2 bases of the junction unmatched. Germline V CDR1 and CDR2: MDHEN, SYDVKM. The CDR3 length is 14 residues. DNA of the CDR3: TGTGCCAGCAGTTTAAGGACAGGGGTCTACGAGCAGTACTTC. It codes for CASSLRTGVYEQYF.

This clonotype showed up many times. The chain uses TRBV10-3 and TRBJ1-2, with TRBD1 matching over 9 bases. V lost 4 bases, J lost 0 bases, and 12 bases stayed unmatched. There are 18 residues in the CDR3. Germline V gene lookup returns CDR1 ENHRY and CDR2 SYGVKD. CDR3 sequence reads: CAISVKSKTGGANYGYTF. The CDR3 bases are TGTGCCATCAGTGTCAAAAGCAAGACAGGGGGAGCTAACTATGGCTACACCTTC.

This clonotype came up many times. The chain uses TRBV5-6 and TRBJ1-6; D perhaps matches TRBD1 (5 bases). The germline CDR1 and CDR2 sequences are SGHDT and YYEEEE. The CDR3 sequence is 13 residues long. Trimming removed 3 bases at V and 9 bases at J, with 10 bases between. CDR3 sequence (DNA): TGTGCCAGCAGCTCGGGACCGCTTTCACCCCTCCACTTT. Translated: CASSSGPLSPLHF.

This chain joins TRBV10-3 and TRBJ1-2; 8 nucleotides match TRBD1. V lost 0 bases and J lost 4; bases outside the gene matches: 7. This CDR3 is built from 16 residues. Germline CDR1 and CDR2: ENHRY and SYGVKD. The CDR3 here is CAISESRDRLVYGYTF. DNA of the CDR3: TGTGCCATCAGTGAGTCTCGGGACAGGTTGGTCTATGGCTACACCTTC.

The chain joins TRBV20-1 to TRBJ2-3; D is unresolved. Germline V gene lookup returns CDR1 DFQATT and CDR2 SNEGSKA (reference sequence). The CDR3 has 13 residues. Trimming pared 1 base from V and 2 bases from J, leaving 7 bases between. CDR3 sequence reads: CSARGLSTDTQYF. The CDR3 DNA reads TGCAGTGCTAGAGGACTGTCCACAGATACGCAGTATTTT.